This T cell receptor beta chain was profiled in a study of control samples from healthy donors and cancer patients. Germline lookup yields CDR1 GTSNPN and CDR2 SVGIG (reference sequence). The CDR3 has 13 amino acids. V shed 2 bases and J shed 1 base, with 8 bases lying between them. Libraries were prepared by immunoSEQ multiplex PCR; TCRdb keeps only in-frame clonotypes and omits some of them. The table records 68,000 or so clones, 75% to 85% of them present only once. Sequences were obtained from blood. The TCR comes from a man aged 55 to 70 in good health. J is TRBJ1-1 and V is TRBV30, with TRBD1 as a possible D gene (5 bases). The CDR3 loop reads CAWSRGGNTEAFF. CDR3 DNA: TGTGCCTGGAGTCGGGGGGGGAACACTGAAGCTTTCTTT.